The T cell receptor beta chain under discussion was sequenced for a study of vaccination and CD4 T cells after COVID-19. Study background: The interval from dose two to post-vaccine sampling had a median of approximately 73 days, and it ranged from 14 to 241.

The Oncomine TCR Beta short-read assay was applied to DNA of cultured CD4+ T cells. TCRdb called the PCR reads again in MiXCR, with one record for every CDR3 protein. This table holds fewer than 15,000 distinct CDR3 sequences, under 65% found once. With respect to this clonotype: The antigen remains unidentified.

Described treatment: approximately nine-day PBMC culture with coronavirus spike peptide pools or control peptides (ViraFEST assay). Antigen-specific T cells were expanded with peptide pools by ViraFEST, and TCRs were then sequenced. With 3 bases removed from V and 1 base from J, the gap between germline ends came to 13 bases. This CDR3 has 15 amino acids. Germline values: CDR1 SGHKS, CDR2 YYEKEE (reference sequence). This chain uses TRBV5-5 with TRBJ1-1; D call uncertain. This clonotype originated in a human donor who had recovered from COVID-19. The sample consisted of CD4+ T cells from blood, cultured in vitro. CDR3 protein: CASSSMGLRNTEAFF. The CDR3 DNA follows: TGTGCCAGCAGCTCCATGGGTCTGAGGAACACTGAAGCTTTCTTT. The full variable domain, rest sourced from reference TRBV5-5 and TRBJ1-1, is DAGVTQSPTHLIKTRGQQVTLRCSPISGHKSVSWYQQVLGQGPQFIFQYYEKEERGRGNFPDRFSARQFPNYSSELNVNALLLGDSALYLCASSSMGLRNTEAFFGQGTRLTVV.